This is a list of T cell receptor beta chains from one sample in a study of T-cell memory formation after mild COVID-19. A single record per CDR3 protein comes from TCRdb applying MiXCR to the 5' RACE reads. The table has 580,000 or so distinct CDR3 sequences, 15% to 20% seen once. The specimen sequenced was PBMCs or a T cell subset sorted from them (not recorded which). The origin of the receptors is an adult woman who had mild COVID-19 (a few samples of this study predate the infection). Cell type and time point are not known. CDR3s include the opening cysteine and the closing phenylalanine or tryptophan. A D gene is named only where the DNA matches it firmly. Expanded clones are given a class, and other clones once, few, many or no size at all.

len: 15; j_gene: TRBJ1-3; v_gene: TRBV12-3/TRBV12-4; abundance: few; d_gene: TRBD1; CDR3nt: TGTGCCAGCAGGTCAGGGGGCAGGGGAGGAAACACCATATATTTT; CDR3aa: CASRSGGRGGNTIYF
len: 13; j_gene: TRBJ2-3; v_gene: TRBV3-1; abundance: .; d_gene: .; CDR3nt: TGTGCCAGCAGCCCGGCCTTCACAGATACGCAGTATTTT; CDR3aa: CASSPAFTDTQYF
len: 14; j_gene: TRBJ2-5; v_gene: TRBV5-1; abundance: few; d_gene: .; CDR3nt: TGCGCCAGCAGATTACCGGGAGTCTCGGAGACCCAGTACTTC; CDR3aa: CASRLPGVSETQYF
len: 15; j_gene: TRBJ2-1; v_gene: TRBV20-1; abundance: few; d_gene: TRBD2; CDR3nt: TGCAGTGCTAGCCGACTAGCGGGGGACTACAATGAGCAGTTCTTC; CDR3aa: CSASRLAGDYNEQFF
len: 11; j_gene: TRBJ1-2; v_gene: TRBV25-1; abundance: many; d_gene: .; CDR3nt: TGTGCCAGCAGTGCCCTGTATGGCTACACCTTC; CDR3aa: CASSALYGYTF
len: 18; j_gene: TRBJ2-5; v_gene: TRBV4-3; abundance: few; d_gene: TRBD2; CDR3nt: TGCGCCAGCAGCCAAGATACCCCTAGCGGGAGTGCCACGGAGACCCAGTACTTC; CDR3aa: CASSQDTPSGSATETQYF
len: 11; j_gene: TRBJ2-1; v_gene: TRBV4-2; abundance: .; d_gene: .; CDR3nt: TGTGCCAGAAGCCAAGTGGATGAGCAGTTCTTC; CDR3aa: CARSQVDEQFF
len: 13; j_gene: TRBJ1-4; v_gene: TRBV7-2; abundance: few; d_gene: .; CDR3nt: TGTGCCAGCAGCTGGGTTGGTAATGAAAAACTGTTTTTT; CDR3aa: CASSWVGNEKLFF
len: 16; j_gene: TRBJ2-1; v_gene: TRBV12-3/TRBV12-4; abundance: few; d_gene: TRBD2; CDR3nt: TGTGCCAGCAGGTCCAGCGGGAGGGGGGGGTACAATGAGCAGTTCTTC; CDR3aa: CASRSSGRGGYNEQFF
len: 11; j_gene: TRBJ2-1; v_gene: TRBV30; abundance: .; d_gene: .; CDR3nt: TGTGCCTGGGACTATAACAATGAGCAGTTCTTC; CDR3aa: CAWDYNNEQFF
len: 17; j_gene: TRBJ2-1; v_gene: TRBV4-1; abundance: few; d_gene: TRBD2; CDR3nt: TGCGCCAGCAGCCAAGTCCCGAGCGGGGGGGCGTACAATGAGCAGTTCTTC; CDR3aa: CASSQVPSGGAYNEQFF
len: 16; j_gene: TRBJ2-2; v_gene: TRBV27; abundance: .; d_gene: .; CDR3nt: TGTGCCAGCAGTTTTGTGGGGGGCGGGTACACCGGGGAGCTGTTTTTT; CDR3aa: CASSFVGGGYTGELFF
len: 13; j_gene: TRBJ1-5; v_gene: TRBV24-1; abundance: .; d_gene: .; CDR3nt: TGTGCCACCGGTTCCTATAGCAATCAGCCCCAGCATTTT; CDR3aa: CATGSYSNQPQHF
len: 14; j_gene: TRBJ1-1; v_gene: TRBV7-8; abundance: many; d_gene: TRBD1; CDR3nt: TGTGCCAGCAGGCCTAGACAGGGGGCACCTGAAGCTTTCTTT; CDR3aa: CASRPRQGAPEAFF
len: 17; j_gene: TRBJ2-2; v_gene: TRBV4-1; abundance: few; d_gene: .; CDR3nt: TGCGCCAGCAGCCCCGTGCATCGGGGGCTCTCGACCGGGGAGCTGTTTTTT; CDR3aa: CASSPVHRGLSTGELFF
len: 13; j_gene: TRBJ2-7; v_gene: TRBV2; abundance: .; d_gene: .; CDR3nt: TGTGCCAGCAAAGCAGGGACCTCCTACGAGCAGTACTTC; CDR3aa: CASKAGTSYEQYF
len: 12; j_gene: TRBJ1-2; v_gene: TRBV29-1; abundance: .; d_gene: .; CDR3nt: TGCAGCGTCGTCAGGGAGGGAAGAGGCTACACCTTC; CDR3aa: CSVVREGRGYTF
len: 18; j_gene: TRBJ1-5; v_gene: TRBV7-8; abundance: .; d_gene: .; CDR3nt: TGTGCCAGCAGCGAGACATCTAACCGGGGGTATAGCAATCAGCCCCAGCATTTT; CDR3aa: CASSETSNRGYSNQPQHF
len: 16; j_gene: TRBJ2-3; v_gene: TRBV7-3; abundance: .; d_gene: TRBD1; CDR3nt: TGTGCCAGCAGCTTAAGGGGACAGGGAAACGCAGATACGCAGTATTTT; CDR3aa: CASSLRGQGNADTQYF
len: 15; j_gene: TRBJ2-5; v_gene: TRBV2; abundance: .; d_gene: TRBD1; CDR3nt: TGTGCCAGCAGTCGGGACAGGGGTCACCAAGAGACCCAGTACTTC; CDR3aa: CASSRDRGHQETQYF
len: 12; j_gene: TRBJ1-2; v_gene: TRBV20-1; abundance: few; d_gene: .; CDR3nt: TGCAGTGCTAGACGCTTGGAGTATGGCTACACCTTC; CDR3aa: CSARRLEYGYTF
len: 13; j_gene: TRBJ1-1; v_gene: TRBV12-3/TRBV12-4; abundance: .; d_gene: .; CDR3nt: TGTGCCAGCAGTTTTCGGCTGGCACCTGAATCTTTCTTT; CDR3aa: CASSFRLAPESFF